This T cell receptor beta chain stems from a study of Ad26.COV2.S vaccination and SARS-CoV-2 variants. As to treatment: some 19 received Ad26.COV2.S at low or high dose, single or two shots; 5 received placebo; per-sample allocation not given. The samples date from day 63 after the first vaccine or placebo injection. The assay was immunoSEQ multiplex PCR, and TCRdb's table has in-frame clones only and misses some. The sample has roughly 700,000 clones, 89% seen once. The ends were cut back, 0 bases at V and 2 bases at J, with 5 bases in the middle. Germline assignment: CDR1 LGHNA and CDR2 YSLEER. The CDR3 is 13 amino acids.

The sample here was peripheral blood, taken in a trial of Ad26.COV2.S vaccine versus placebo. This sequence originates from a person between 18 and 59 years old who received the Ad26.COV2.S COVID-19 vaccine or a placebo. The chain has TRBV4-3 and TRBJ2-7; D not resolved. This CDR3 reads CASSQDLPYEQYF. The CDR3 nucleotides read TGCGCCAGCAGCCAAGACCTCCCCTACGAGCAGTACTTC.